A single sample gave rise to the 27 T cell receptor beta chains below, sequenced in a study of control samples from healthy donors and cancer patients. The protocol was immunoSEQ multiplex PCR, while the TCRdb copy is restricted to in-frame clones and leaves out a portion. In the table there are about 150,000 clones, around nine tenths of which are singletons. Sequenced material: blood. These receptors were collected from a man younger than 40 in good health.

The chain links TRBV5-8 to TRBJ1-5; 9 bases match TRBD1. Germline loops: CDR1 SGHTS, CDR2 YDEGEE. V trimming: 4 bases; J trimming: 5 bases; junction bases outside the gene matches: 16. The CDR3 is 18 residues long. The CDR3 here is CASSLGAWGWTGDQPQHF. The CDR3 region has the DNA TGTGCCAGCAGCCTGGGGGCCTGGGGCTGGACAGGGGATCAGCCCCAGCATTTT.

Only a few counts were recorded for this clone. The rearrangement uses TRBV2 and TRBJ1-1; D call uncertain. Looked up from germline, CDR1 is SNHLY and CDR2 is FYNNEI. The CDR3 spans 10 residues. The V end was cut by 4 bases, the J end by 6 bases, with 3 bases between. CDR3 loop: CASSVPEAFF. Written as DNA, the CDR3 is TGTGCCAGCAGTGTACCTGAAGCTTTCTTT. The variable domain in full, completed from reference TRBV2 and TRBJ1-1, reads EPEVTQTPSHQVTQMGQEVILRCVPISNHLYFYWYRQILGQKVEFLVSFYNNEISEKSEIFDDQFSVERPDGSNFTLKIRSTKLEDSAMYFCASSVPEAFFGQGTRLTVV.

The chain couples TRBV11-3 to TRBJ2-2, with 8 bases aligning to TRBD1. CDR1 is SGHNT, CDR2 YENEEA, per germline. V lost 4 bases, J lost 7 bases, and 5 bases stayed unmatched. The CDR3 loop spans 14 amino acids. Here the CDR3 DNA reads TGTGCCAGCAGCTCCGCTGGGACAGGCGGGGAGCTGTTTTTT. This sequence encodes CASSSAGTGGELFF. Using reference TRBV11-3 and TRBJ2-2 for the parts outside the CDR3, the full variable domain is EAGVVQSPRYKIIEKKQPVAFWCNPISGHNTLYWYLQNLGQGPELLIRYENEEAVDDSQLPKDRFSAERLKGVDSTLKIQPAELGDSAVYLCASSSAGTGGELFFGEGSRLTVL.

The chain has TRBV12-3 or TRBV12-4 and TRBJ2-3, with 8 bases aligning to TRBD2. The CDR3 has 13 amino acids. The J segment lost 5 bases and the V segment lost 2 bases, leaving 0 bases of the junction unmatched. This CDR3 is CASSLSGRDTQYF. For the CDR3, the DNA is TGTGCCAGCAGTTTAAGCGGGAGAGATACGCAGTATTTT.

The chain has TRBV5-1 and TRBJ2-7; tentatively, D is TRBD1 (6 bases). The CDR3 loop spans 14 amino acids. Germline V gene lookup returns CDR1 SGHRS and CDR2 YFSETQ. Trimming took 0 bases from V and 4 from J, leaving 11 bases between them. The DNA for the CDR3 is TGCGCCAGCAGCTTGGACAGGACAGTGTACGAGCAGTACTTC. Protein product: CASSLDRTVYEQYF.

This chain links TRBV9 with TRBJ2-3; 7 nucleotides line up with TRBD1. Germline-derived CDR1 and CDR2 are SGDLS and YYNGEE. With 4 bases clipped from V and 7 bases from J, the junction kept 18 bases outside the gene matches. The CDR3 spans 17 residues. The CDR3 coding sequence is TGTGCCAGCAGCCCCCCGAGAGGGGAGCCGGGACAGAATACGCAGTATTTT. Translation: CASSPPRGEPGQNTQYF.

V and J are TRBV5-1 and TRBJ2-7; possibly TRBD1 for D (5 bases). The V gene lost 0 bases and the J gene lost 2 bases, with 9 bases spanning the gap. There are 14 residues in the CDR3. The germline V gene has CDR1 SGHRS and CDR2 YFSETQ. The CDR3 is CASSLGGAAYEQYF. CDR3 nucleotide sequence: TGCGCCAGCAGCTTGGGTGGGGCAGCCTACGAGCAGTACTTC. Supplemented by reference TRBV5-1 and TRBJ2-7, the full variable domain reads KAGVTQTPRYLIKTRGQQVTLSCSPISGHRSVSWYQQTPGQGLQFLFEYFSETQRNKGNFPGRFSGRQFSNSRSEMNVSTLELGDSALYLCASSLGGAAYEQYFGPGTRLTVT.

The chain joins TRBV9 to TRBJ1-4; D unclear. This CDR3 comprises 15 residues. The V and J ends lost 4 bases and 8 bases respectively, with 18 bases between them. Germline V CDR1 and CDR2: SGDLS, YYNGEE. The CDR3 reads CASSPRAVAEEKLFF. The CDR3, as DNA: TGTGCCAGCAGCCCCCGCGCAGTGGCGGAGGAAAAACTGTTTTTT.

The chain is built from TRBV7-9 and TRBJ1-5; D remains ambiguous. The germline V and J ends were trimmed by 4 bases and 0 bases, with 7 bases remaining between them. Per the germline V gene, CDR1 is SEHNR and CDR2 is FQNEAQ (reference sequence). The CDR3 runs to 14 residues. CDR3 sequence (DNA): TGTGCCAGCAGCTCACTTTATAGCAATCAGCCCCAGCATTTT. Translating gives CASSSLYSNQPQHF. The full variable domain, with the rest looked up from reference TRBV7-9 and TRBJ1-5, is DTGVSQNPRHKITKRGQNVTFRCDPISEHNRLYWYRQTLGQGPEFLTYFQNEAQLEKSRLLSDRFSAERPKGSFSTLEIQRTEQGDSAMYLCASSSLYSNQPQHFGDGTRLSIL.

The chain carries TRBV25-1 and TRBJ2-3; either TRBD1 or TRBD2 may supply D (5 bases each). This CDR3 contains 16 residues. Germline loops: CDR1 MGHDK, CDR2 SYGVNS. V was cut by 2 bases and J by 1 base, with 13 bases left in between. The CDR3, as DNA: TGTGCCAGCAGTGAAACGGGGCAGTCCGGCACAGATACGCAGTATTTT. Encoded protein: CASSETGQSGTDTQYF.

With respect to this clone: Its ends do not fully match the called genes, so a read error is possible. The chain combines TRBV12-3 or TRBV12-4 with TRBJ1-2; no clear D. This CDR3 is built from 12 residues. The CDR3 DNA sequence: TGTGCCAGCAGTTTTCTGGGTTATGGGTACACCTTC. It translates to CASSFLGYGYTF.

This clone appeared once. The rearrangement joins TRBV12-5 to TRBJ2-7, with 11 bases matching TRBD1. Trimming at V came to 2 bases and at J to 0 bases, leaving 6 bases not matched to a gene. Germline loops: CDR1 LGHNT, CDR2 FRNRAP. This CDR3 spans 17 amino acids. The CDR3 region is CASGLTGGQGASYEQYF. The DNA for the CDR3 is TGTGCTAGTGGTTTGACGGGTGGACAGGGGGCCTCCTACGAGCAGTACTTC.

This sequence joins TRBV3-1 (or the pseudogene TRBV3-2) and TRBJ1-1, with D maybe TRBD1 (5 bases). The CDR3 length is 11 residues. Looked up from germline, CDR1 is LGHDT and CDR2 is YNNKEL (reference sequence). Trimming pared 7 bases from V and 8 bases from J, leaving 11 bases between. Written as DNA, the CDR3 is TGTGCCAGCAAGAGGGGTTGCGAAGCTTTCTTT. Translated: CASKRGCEAFF.

CDR3 amino acids: CASSQYQEQYF. CDR3 DNA sequence: TGTGCCAGCAGCCAATATCAAGAGCAGTACTTC. V gene TRBV3-1 (or the pseudogene TRBV3-2) combines with J gene TRBJ2-7; D not resolved. Deletions cut 2 bases from V and 7 bases from J, with 6 bases between. The CDR3 length is 11 residues. Germline V lookup: CDR1 LGHDT, CDR2 YNNKEL (reference sequence).

The gene calls are TRBV4-3 and TRBJ2-1; 11 nucleotides agree with TRBD1. The CDR3 consists of 16 residues. Per the germline V gene, CDR1 is LGHNA and CDR2 is YSLEER. The ends lost 2 bases at V and 6 bases at J; junction bases unmatched: 6. This chain's CDR3 is CASSQLGQGDFNEQFF. The DNA of the CDR3 is TGCGCCAGCAGCCAACTGGGACAGGGGGATTTCAATGAGCAGTTCTTC.

V usage is TRBV7-9 and J usage is TRBJ2-3; tentatively, D is TRBD2 (5 bases). The germline gives CDR1 SEHNR, CDR2 FQNEAQ (reference sequence). This CDR3 region has 15 residues. Trimming pared 1 base from V and 2 bases from J, leaving 10 bases between. In nucleotides, the CDR3 is TGTGCCAGCAGCTTAGGCGGAGGTACCACAGATACGCAGTATTTT. Protein: CASSLGGGTTDTQYF.

The rearrangement uses TRBV4-1 and TRBJ1-2, with a tentative D call TRBD1 (6 bases). The CDR3 runs 18 residues. V gave up 0 bases and J gave up 8 bases, with 25 bases separating them. Germline V lookup: CDR1 MGHRA, CDR2 YSYEKL. CDR3 bases: TGCGCCAGCAGCCAAGATGTAGGGAGGCCGGGGGCCAAGGGGGGCTACACCTTC. Residues: CASSQDVGRPGAKGGYTF.

In its sample, this clone was seen once. This chain uses TRBV3-1 (or the pseudogene TRBV3-2) with TRBJ2-1; D gene unclear. Germline V gene lookup returns CDR1 LGHDT and CDR2 YNNKEL (reference sequence). Trimming took 1 base from V and 9 from J, leaving 10 bases between them. CDR3 size: 13 residues. The CDR3 coding sequence is TGTGCCAGCAGCCAAGTACGCAGCACTGAGCAGTTCTTC. It yields the protein CASSQVRSTEQFF.

This chain uses TRBV10-3 with TRBJ1-5; D is undetermined. Trimming took off 0 bases at V and 4 bases at J, with 7 bases between the two ends. This CDR3 comprises 14 residues. From germline, CDR1 is ENHRY and CDR2 SYGVKD. Here the CDR3 reads CAISESTDNQPQHF. The CDR3 bases are TGTGCCATCAGTGAGTCTACAGATAATCAGCCCCAGCATTTT.

This rearrangement joins TRBV7-6 to TRBJ1-1; 9 positions agree with TRBD1. Trimming took 3 bases from V and 6 from J; bases not matched to a gene: 2. The CDR3 contains 13 residues. Germline V gene sequence: CDR1 SGHVS, CDR2 FNYEAQ. This chain's CDR3 is CASSLGQGAEAFF. The CDR3, as DNA: TGTGCCAGCAGCTTGGGACAGGGAGCTGAAGCTTTCTTT.

The chain employs TRBV7-9 and TRBJ2-2; D is unclear. The germline V and J ends were trimmed by 5 bases and 4 bases, with 11 bases remaining between them. CDR1 is SEHNR and CDR2 is FQNEAQ in the germline V gene (reference sequence). The CDR3 spans 14 residues. The CDR3 DNA follows: TGTGCCAGCAGCCCGGACCTATTCACCGGGGAGCTGTTTTTT. Protein: CASSPDLFTGELFF.

The chain uses TRBV18 and TRBJ1-2; D not certain. The germline gives CDR1 KGHSH, CDR2 LQKENI. CDR3 length equals 14 residues. V lost 3 bases and J lost 2, with 10 bases in between. The CDR3 coding sequence is TGTGCCAGCTCACCGGTGGCAGCCAACTATGGCTACACCTTC. Encoded protein: CASSPVAANYGYTF.

This clone was recorded many times. The same CDR3 can be traced to other DNA sequences in this sample. The CDR3 nucleotides are TGTGCCAGCTCACCCACCGGGGGGGATTCACCCCTCCACTTT. This sequence encodes CASSPTGGDSPLHF. The genes are TRBV18 and TRBJ1-6, with D tentatively TRBD1 (5 bases). Germline V gene data show CDR1 as KGHSH and CDR2 as LQKENI. This CDR3 comprises 14 residues. V lost 3 bases to trimming and J lost 8 bases, with 11 bases between them.

In this sample, this clone turned up once. The genes are TRBV11-3 and TRBJ2-5, with unresolved D. Trimming left V 0 bases short and J 4 bases short, with 3 bases between. The CDR3 spans 12 residues. Germline V gene sequence: CDR1 SGHNT, CDR2 YENEEA. CDR3 sequence reads: CASSLDLETQYF. DNA of the CDR3: TGTGCCAGCAGCTTAGATCTAGAGACCCAGTACTTC.

This sequence joins TRBV27 and TRBJ2-3, with D perhaps TRBD1 or TRBD2 (5 bases each). This CDR3 has 14 residues. V was pared by 2 bases and J by 3 bases, with 9 bases between. Germline loops: CDR1 MNHEY, CDR2 SMNVEV (reference sequence). CDR3 in DNA: TGTGCCAGCAGTTTAAGAGGGGAGACAGATACGCAGTATTTT. Amino acids: CASSLRGETDTQYF.

The chain combines TRBV5-6 with TRBJ2-1; weak D call: TRBD2 (6 bases). CDR1 is SGHDT, CDR2 YYEEEE, per germline. Trimming shortened V by 0 bases and J by 9 bases, and 13 bases separated the two germline ends. The CDR3 contains 14 residues. As DNA, the CDR3 is TGTGCCAGCAGCTTGGATAGCGGCTTGGGTGAGCAGTTCTTC. Its translation: CASSLDSGLGEQFF. Based on the CDR3 plus reference TRBV5-6 and TRBJ2-1, the full variable domain is DAGVTQSPTHLIKTRGQQVTLRCSPKSGHDTVSWYQQALGQGPQFIFQYYEEEERQRGNFPDRFSGHQFPNYSSELNVNALLLGDSALYLCASSLDSGLGEQFFGPGTRLTVL.

This chain links TRBV6-6 with TRBJ2-1; D is uncertain. The CDR3 sequence is 14 residues long. Germline V gene data show CDR1 as MNHNY and CDR2 as SVGAGI (reference sequence). With 8 bases removed from V and 0 bases from J, the gap between germline ends came to 11 bases. CDR3 region: CASLGDLSYNEQFF. DNA of the CDR3: TGTGCCAGCTTGGGTGATCTCTCCTACAATGAGCAGTTCTTC.